This TCR beta chain was documented in a study of cytomegalovirus exposure and HLA in healthy donors. The PCR was carried out with 60 Vbeta primers and 13 Jbeta primers. Clones were read by immunoSEQ multiplex PCR, and TCRdb kept only the in-frame ones, dropping some. The sample includes 150,000 to 200,000 clones, about 75% seen only once; the top ten take 11% to 15%. CDR1 is MNHNY and CDR2 is SVGAGI in the germline V gene (reference sequence). The CDR3 sequence is 16 residues long. Trimming took off 7 bases at V and 2 bases at J, with 20 bases between the two ends. This clone was counted between two and nine times.

Material: PBMCs. The chain recombines TRBV6-6 with TRBJ1-2; D possibly corresponds to TRBD1 (5 bases). This TCR came from a man aged 45 to 65 in good health and CMV-seropositive. The CDR3: CASTREARGENYGYTF. CDR3 nucleotides: TGTGCCAGCACCCGGGAGGCACGGGGGGAGAACTATGGCTACACCTTC.